The 13 T cell receptor beta chains in this list originate from one sample, sequenced in a study of T-cell reconstitution after alpha-beta-depleted transplantation in children. Unique molecular identifiers were incorporated when the TCRbeta library was constructed. MiXCR, applied by TCRdb to the PCR reads, yields one record per CDR3 protein. Of 610,000 or so distinct CDR3 sequences listed, 25% to 30% are singletons. The sample here was PBMCs, taken before TCRalphabeta/CD19-depleted stem cell transplant. Receptors were obtained from a boy in the first two years of life with Wiskott-Aldrich syndrome, due to receive a stem cell transplant.

This clonotype occurred a few times. This chain uses TRBV5-1 with TRBJ2-5; D not certain. The germline gives CDR1 SGHRS, CDR2 YFSETQ. Trimming stripped 0 bases from V and 1 base from J, with 7 bases between. CDR3 size: 14 residues. CDR3 loop: CASSLATLQETQYF. CDR3 nucleotides: TGCGCCAGCAGCTTGGCCACCCTCCAAGAGACCCAGTACTTC.

The chain combines TRBV5-6 with TRBJ2-6; D is perhaps TRBD1 (6 bases). Trimming shortened V by 4 bases and J by 4 bases, and 18 bases separated the two germline ends. CDR1 and CDR2 (germline): SGHDT, YYEEEE. The CDR3 spans 17 residues. The CDR3: CASSTTAGAFGANVLTF. DNA of the CDR3: TGTGCCAGCAGCACCACGGCAGGGGCGTTCGGGGCCAACGTCCTGACTTTC.

The chain combines TRBV6-5 with TRBJ2-1, with D possibly being TRBD2 (5 bases). The V gene lost 5 bases and the J gene lost 9 bases, with 14 bases spanning the gap. Per the germline V gene, CDR1 is MNHEY and CDR2 is SVGAGI. CDR3 size: 13 residues. CDR3 amino acids: CASSNLEEGEQFF. The CDR3 DNA reads as TGTGCCAGCAGTAACCTGGAGGAAGGTGAGCAGTTCTTC.

The chain is built from TRBV5-1 and TRBJ2-7, with 12 nucleotides matching TRBD1. The CDR3 length is 15 residues. CDR1 and CDR2 from the germline V gene are SGHRS and YFSETQ. The trim removed 2 bases at V and 6 bases at J, leaving 6 bases unmatched. CDR3: CASSFTGTGGLEQYF. For the CDR3, the DNA is TGCGCCAGCAGCTTCACCGGGACAGGGGGCCTCGAGCAGTACTTC.

V and J are TRBV27 and TRBJ2-2; TRBD2 matches 10 bases. The V gene's germline CDR1 is MNHEY and CDR2 SMNVEV (reference sequence). This CDR3 contains 18 residues. V was clipped by 5 bases and J by 3 bases; unmatched bases: 12. The CDR3 sequence: CASSRRTSGIIDTGELFF. CDR3 sequence (DNA): TGTGCCAGCAGTCGACGAACTAGCGGGATTATCGACACCGGGGAGCTGTTTTTT.

The chain recombines TRBV9 with TRBJ2-7; unclear D gene. The CDR3 totals 15 residues. V was cut by 0 bases and J by 0 bases, with 10 bases left in between. Germline V gene lookup returns CDR1 SGDLS and CDR2 YYNGEE. The CDR3 loop is CASSVEAEISYEQYF. The CDR3 nucleotides read TGTGCCAGCAGCGTAGAAGCCGAGATCTCCTACGAGCAGTACTTC. The entire variable domain, with the rest obtained from reference TRBV9 and TRBJ2-7, is as follows: DSGVTQTPKHLITATGQRVTLRCSPRSGDLSVYWYQQSLDQGLQFLIQYYNGEERAKGNILERFSAQQFPDLHSELNLSSLELGDSALYFCASSVEAEISYEQYFGPGTRLTVT.

This chain links TRBV6-1 with TRBJ2-1; 9 bases line up with TRBD2. The germline CDR1 and CDR2 sequences are MNHNS and SASEGT. The CDR3 covers 18 residues. The V segment lost 5 bases and the J segment 2 bases; nucleotides outside the gene matches: 13. CDR3 coding DNA: TGTGCCAGCAGTCCGTCTTGGAGCGGGAGGCCGACCTACAATGAGCAGTTCTTC. Translating gives CASSPSWSGRPTYNEQFF.

This clonotype was recorded a few times. This chain joins TRBV27 and TRBJ2-1, with no clear D. The length of the CDR3 is 14 residues. Trimming removed 3 bases at V and 6 bases at J, with 12 bases between. CDR1 and CDR2 (germline): MNHEY, SMNVEV (reference sequence). The CDR3 is CASSFSGFANEQFF. The CDR3 DNA is TGTGCCAGCAGTTTTTCCGGATTCGCCAATGAGCAGTTCTTC.

The chain joins TRBV5-1 to TRBJ2-5; D unclear. CDR3 length equals 13 residues. Trimming stripped 3 bases from V and 0 bases from J, with 6 bases between. Germline loops: CDR1 SGHRS, CDR2 YFSETQ. The CDR3 nucleotides are TGCGCCAGCAGCTCCGAAGACCAAGAGACCCAGTACTTC. Translated, it gives CASSSEDQETQYF. Drawing the rest from reference TRBV5-1 and TRBJ2-5, the complete variable domain is KAGVTQTPRYLIKTRGQQVTLSCSPISGHRSVSWYQQTPGQGLQFLFEYFSETQRNKGNFPGRFSGRQFSNSRSEMNVSTLELGDSALYLCASSSEDQETQYFGPGTRLLVL.

The chain employs TRBV4-1 and TRBJ1-6; 8 bases agree with TRBD1. The V gene's germline CDR1 is MGHRA and CDR2 YSYEKL. V shed 5 bases, J shed 5 bases, and the junction held 5 bases outside the gene matches. CDR3 size: 15 residues. CDR3 in amino acids: CASSSRDRNNSPLHF. The DNA for the CDR3 is TGCGCCAGCAGCAGCCGGGACAGGAATAATTCACCCCTCCACTTT.

This clonotype was detected only a few times. The chain recombines TRBV29-1 with TRBJ2-1, with D perhaps matching TRBD2 (5 bases). The CDR3 loop spans 12 amino acids. CDR1 and CDR2 from the germline V gene are SQVTM and ANQGSEA. V was clipped by 5 bases and J by 6 bases, with 11 bases between them. The CDR3: CSVFVTSNEQFF. The CDR3 DNA sequence: TGCAGCGTTTTCGTTACTAGCAATGAGCAGTTCTTC.

The chain has TRBV5-4 and TRBJ2-1; 7 positions agree with TRBD2. Germline CDR1 and CDR2: SGHNT and YYREEE (reference sequence). There are 14 residues in the CDR3. The V gene end was trimmed by 3 bases and the J gene end by 4 bases; junction bases not matched to a gene: 4. The CDR3 reads CASSWGGRYNEQFF. The CDR3 region has the DNA TGTGCCAGCAGCTGGGGGGGAAGGTACAATGAGCAGTTCTTC.

The V and J genes are TRBV3-1 and TRBJ1-2; TRBD1 agrees at 7 bases. This CDR3 has 15 residues. Per the germline V gene, CDR1 is LGHDT and CDR2 is YNNKEL (reference sequence). The V and J ends lost 4 bases and 3 bases, in that order; junction bases with no gene match: 8. CDR3 in amino acids: CASSPTDRAYYGYTF. The CDR3 nucleotides read TGTGCCAGCAGCCCTACTGACAGGGCCTACTATGGCTACACCTTC.